This section outlines one T cell receptor (beta chain) sequence together with its context. As handled by the study authors: Amplification of reference gene primers was used by the study to estimate nucleated cell counts. Libraries were prepared by immunoSEQ multiplex PCR; TCRdb keeps only in-frame clonotypes and omits some of them. V, J and clone size were drawn from that table, and D and trimming were deduced from the DNA. The data contain a few hundred thousand clones, 80% to 90% of them singletons. This entry belongs to a study of blood T cell repertoires in COVID-19. Study background: Sources were T cells, B-cell-depleted T cells, or PBMCs; the material itself was cDNA or gDNA.

CDR3 length: 15 residues. Germline CDR1 reads GTSNPN; CDR2 reads SVGIG (reference sequence). Trimming at V came to 7 bases and at J to 2 bases, leaving 12 bases not matched to a gene. The receptor's source is a woman aged 50 to 60 with acute or convalescent COVID-19. Source material: peripheral blood. This sequence joins TRBV30 and TRBJ2-3, with TRBD1 matching 7 bases. Here the CDR3 reads CAFTKTGSSTDTQYF. CDR3 nucleotides: TGTGCCTTCACAAAGACAGGGTCCTCCACAGATACGCAGTATTTT.